What follows are 6 T cell receptor beta chains derived from one specimen sequenced in a study of T cell responses to AZD1222 COVID-19 vaccine. Sequenced by immunoSEQ multiplex PCR; TCRdb stores in-frame clones only, minus some. The top ten clones hold less than 0.6% of a sample with some 280,000 clones, around 93% of them seen once. The starting material was peripheral blood, obtained 28 days after the second AZD1222 dose. The receptors were gathered from an adult who received the AZD1222 COVID-19 vaccine.

The chain is built from TRBV4-1 and TRBJ2-7, with TRBD1 matching 9 bases. Germline V gene lookup returns CDR1 MGHRA and CDR2 YSYEKL. The junction had 4 bases not matched to a gene; V was cut back by 1 base and J by 0 bases. This CDR3 is 16 amino acids long. The CDR3 protein is CASSQVGTGSSYEQYF. In DNA form, the CDR3 reads TGCGCCAGCAGCCAAGTAGGGACAGGGAGCTCCTACGAGCAGTACTTC.

V usage is TRBV6-2 or TRBV6-3 and J usage is TRBJ2-2; 11 bases map to TRBD1. The CDR3 runs 14 residues. Per germline, CDR1 MNHEY and CDR2 SVGEGT. Losses at the gene ends were 4 bases for V and 5 bases for J; bases not matched to a gene: 0. CDR3 amino acids: CASSWDRGTGELFF. The CDR3 DNA sequence: TGTGCCAGCAGTTGGGACAGGGGGACCGGGGAGCTGTTTTTT.

The chain links TRBV9 to TRBJ2-5; TRBD2 matches 7 bases. CDR1 SGDLS and CDR2 YYNGEE come from the germline V gene. The CDR3 is 15 residues long. With V trimmed by 3 bases and J by 5 bases, 10 bases remained unmatched. The CDR3 sequence is CASSGGGAGRETQYF. The CDR3 nucleotides are TGTGCCAGCAGCGGTGGGGGAGCGGGGCGGGAGACCCAGTACTTC.

This chain uses TRBV19 with TRBJ1-1; 9 positions match TRBD1. CDR1 LNHDA and CDR2 SQIVND come from the germline V gene (reference sequence). The CDR3 loop spans 14 amino acids. V dropped 4 bases and J dropped 5; count of bases not matched to a gene: 5. The CDR3 DNA sequence: TGTGCCAGTAGTAGATCAGACAGGGGGACTGAAGCTTTCTTT. Amino acid sequence: CASSRSDRGTEAFF. The full variable domain, completed using reference TRBV19 and TRBJ1-1, is DGGITQSPKYLFRKEGQNVTLSCEQNLNHDAMYWYRQDPGQGLRLIYYSQIVNDFQKGDIAEGYSVSREKKESFPLTVTSAQKNPTAFYLCASSRSDRGTEAFFGQGTRLTVV.

The rearrangement links TRBV7-8 to TRBJ1-4, with D maybe TRBD1 (5 bases). V was pared by 7 bases and J by 5 bases, with 17 bases between. The CDR3 has 15 amino acids. In germline, CDR1 is SGHVS, CDR2 FQNEAQ. The CDR3 is CASNPDGGVNEKLFF. The CDR3 DNA reads as TGTGCCAGCAACCCTGATGGGGGGGTGAATGAAAAACTGTTTTTT. The variable domain in full, completed from reference TRBV7-8 and TRBJ1-4, reads GAGVSQSPRYKVAKRGQDVALRCDPISGHVSLFWYQQALGQGPEFLTYFQNEAQLDKSGLPSDRFFAERPEGSVSTLKIQRTQQEDSAVYLCASNPDGGVNEKLFFGSGTQLSVL.

The rearrangement links TRBV6-5 to TRBJ1-2; D unresolved. V was shortened by 0 bases and J by 4 bases, with 12 bases between the two germline ends. The CDR3 consists of 15 residues. CDR1 and CDR2 (germline): MNHEY, SVGAGI. The CDR3 DNA reads as TGTGCCAGCAGTTACTCGAGGTACAGCTCCTATGGCTACACCTTC. Translated, it gives CASSYSRYSSYGYTF.